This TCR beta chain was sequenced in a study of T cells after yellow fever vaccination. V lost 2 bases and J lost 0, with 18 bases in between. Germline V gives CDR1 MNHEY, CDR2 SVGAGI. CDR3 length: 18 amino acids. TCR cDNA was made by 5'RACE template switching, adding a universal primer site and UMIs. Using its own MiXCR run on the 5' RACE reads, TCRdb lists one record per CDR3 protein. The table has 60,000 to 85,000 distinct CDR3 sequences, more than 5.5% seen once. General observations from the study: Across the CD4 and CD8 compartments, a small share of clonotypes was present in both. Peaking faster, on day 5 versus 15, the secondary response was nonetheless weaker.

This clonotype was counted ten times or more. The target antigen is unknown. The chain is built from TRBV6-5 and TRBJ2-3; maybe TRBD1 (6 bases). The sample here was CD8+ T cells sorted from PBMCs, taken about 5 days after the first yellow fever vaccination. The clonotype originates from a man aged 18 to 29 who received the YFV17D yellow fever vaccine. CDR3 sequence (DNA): TGTGCCAGCAGTTACGGTCAAGATACAGGGTTTAGCACAGATACGCAGTATTTT. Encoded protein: CASSYGQDTGFSTDTQYF.